This T cell receptor (beta chain) was retrieved from a study of PD-L1 blockade in urothelial cancer. Study-wide context: Of some 29 patients, approximately 23 were males with bladder-origin urothelial cancer. Blood gave a median roughly 150,000 T cells.

This clone turned up a few times. Specified time point: peripheral blood 6 weeks after treatment start. Urothelial carcinoma, locally advanced or metastatic, affected the patients. Using immunoSEQ multiplex PCR, the repertoire was profiled, and TCRdb retains in-frame clones only, with some absent. Among 25,000 to 30,000 clones listed, around 84% were seen once. This CDR3 is 13 amino acids long. The V end was cut by 3 bases, the J end by 7 bases, with 11 bases between. CDR1 and CDR2 from the germline V gene are SGDLS and YYNGEE. The origin of this receptor is a man aged 70 or older with urothelial cancer. The J gene is TRBJ1-5, the V gene TRBV9; possibly TRBD1 for D (6 bases). This specimen consisted of PBMCs, obtained around atezolizumab (anti-PD-L1) treatment. The CDR3 DNA reads TGTGCCAGCAGCGCCACAGGGTCCCAGCCCCAGCATTTT. Protein: CASSATGSQPQHF.